Each of the 29 T cell receptor beta chains below was sequenced from the same sample in a study of cytomegalovirus exposure and HLA in healthy donors. 60 Vbeta and 13 Jbeta primers were used in PCR. The table came from immunoSEQ multiplex PCR; TCRdb's copy has only in-frame clones and leaves some out. The sample carries under 150,000 clones, 78% recorded once. The source material was PBMCs. The origin of the receptors is a woman aged 40 to 50 in good health and CMV-seronegative.

This clone appeared a single time. V usage is TRBV29-1 and J usage is TRBJ2-5; 10 bases fit TRBD1. Germline lookup yields CDR1 SQVTM and CDR2 ANQGSEA. The CDR3 loop spans 14 amino acids. Trimming at V came to 4 bases and at J to 11 bases, leaving 13 bases not matched to a gene. The CDR3 DNA reads as TGCAGCGTTGTGCCCGGGACAGGGGTACTTGAGCAGTACTTC. Translation: CSVVPGTGVLEQYF.

The table lists this clone with a count of one. The chain recombines TRBV28 with TRBJ1-2; D gene ambiguous. CDR1 MDHEN and CDR2 SYDVKM come from the germline V gene. The V end lost 6 bases, the J end lost 5 bases, and 16 bases lay between the germline ends. The CDR3 is 14 amino acids. For the CDR3, the DNA is TGTGCCAGCAGCCCCCCCGGGTTCTTATATGGCTACACCTTC. This encodes CASSPPGFLYGYTF.

This rearrangement joins TRBV6-6 to TRBJ1-1; TRBD1 aligns across 7 bases. This CDR3 is built from 13 residues. CDR1 and CDR2 from the germline V gene are MNHNY and SVGAGI (reference sequence). Trimming removed 7 bases from V and 11 bases from J; junction bases left unmatched: 13. The CDR3 is CASKRGPDECAFF. CDR3 DNA: TGTGCCAGCAAGAGGGGGCCGGATGAGTGTGCTTTCTTT.

The rearrangement links TRBV30 to TRBJ1-2; D gene ambiguous. The V and J ends lost 1 base and 1 base respectively, with 7 bases between them. The CDR3 covers 13 residues. Germline CDR1 is GTSNPN and CDR2 is SVGIG (reference sequence). CDR3 sequence: CAWSGNNNYGYTF. CDR3 nucleotides: TGTGCCTGGAGTGGTAATAATAACTATGGCTACACCTTC.

The rearrangement uses TRBV30 and TRBJ2-7; 7 bases are a match to TRBD1. Per the germline V gene, CDR1 is GTSNPN and CDR2 is SVGIG (reference sequence). CDR3 size: 14 residues. V gave up 2 bases and J gave up 6 bases; unmatched junction bases: 10. As DNA, the CDR3 is TGTGCCTGGAGTTTCGCCGGACAGGCGGGCGAGCAGTACTTC. It specifies CAWSFAGQAGEQYF.

The chain recombines TRBV5-6 with TRBJ1-2, with D perhaps matching TRBD1 (5 bases). Germline-derived CDR1 and CDR2 are SGHDT and YYEEEE. V was cut by 3 bases and J by 5 bases, with 14 bases left in between. CDR3 size: 14 residues. The CDR3 DNA reads as TGTGCCAGCAGCTCCCCGGGGGGGAGTTATGGCTACACCTTC. This translates into CASSSPGGSYGYTF.

As DNA, the CDR3 is TGTGCCAGCAGTTACGGCCCAGGGATGAACACTGAAGCTTTCTTT. This codes for CASSYGPGMNTEAFF. V is TRBV6-5 and J is TRBJ1-1; maybe TRBD1 (5 bases). CDR1 and CDR2 from the germline V gene are MNHEY and SVGAGI. V was cut by 2 bases and J by 0 bases, with 10 bases left in between. The CDR3 covers 15 residues.

The V call is TRBV6-6, the J call TRBJ2-7; TRBD2 matches 8 bases. The germline V gene encodes CDR1 MNHNY and CDR2 SVGAGI (reference sequence). The CDR3 runs 15 residues. V lost 6 bases and J lost 6; bases outside the gene matches: 13. The CDR3 is CASSSLAGSKSEQYF. The CDR3 region has the DNA TGTGCCAGCAGCTCCTTAGCGGGGAGTAAAAGCGAGCAGTACTTC.

This chain links TRBV30 with TRBJ1-6; weak D call: TRBD1 (6 bases). CDR3 length: 14 residues. V was pared by 3 bases and J by 5 bases, with 11 bases between. Germline-derived CDR1 and CDR2 are GTSNPN and SVGIG (reference sequence). In DNA form, the CDR3 reads TGTGCCTGGAGAGGACAGCCAGATAATTCACCCCTCCACTTT. This translates into CAWRGQPDNSPLHF.

This chain links TRBV29-1 with TRBJ1-4, with 7 nucleotides matching TRBD1. This CDR3 spans 12 amino acids. Germline loops: CDR1 SQVTM, CDR2 ANQGSEA. The trim removed 6 bases at V and 8 bases at J, leaving 6 bases unmatched. CDR3 coding DNA: TGCAGCGTCAGGGACAGATCCGAAAAACTGTTTTTT. Amino acids: CSVRDRSEKLFF.

This sequence joins TRBV7-5 and TRBJ2-7; TRBD1 is taken as the D call from the table, unchecked against the DNA. TRBV7-5 has pseudogene status. The CDR3 spans 13 residues. CDR3 protein: CVHTQGPPYEQYF. DNA of the CDR3: TGTGTCCACACACAGGGCCCTCCCTACGAGCAGTACTTC.

The chain has TRBV11-2 and TRBJ2-7; 7 bases fit TRBD1. The CDR3 has 17 residues. V was clipped by 1 base and J by 2 bases; unmatched bases: 11. Germline V gives CDR1 SGHAT, CDR2 FQNNGV. CDR3 loop: CASSLVRTGGFAYEQYF. In nucleotides, the CDR3 is TGTGCCAGCAGCTTAGTCCGGACAGGTGGGTTTGCCTACGAGCAGTACTTC.

The J gene is TRBJ1-1, the V gene TRBV5-1; TRBD1 matches at 7 bases. The CDR3 length is 17 residues. CDR1 and CDR2 (germline): SGHRS, YFSETQ. V trimming: 3 bases; J trimming: 1 base; junction bases outside the gene matches: 12. Here the CDR3 DNA reads TGCGCCAGCAGCTCGAAAACCGGGACAGAAAGGAACACTGAAGCTTTCTTT. Translating gives CASSSKTGTERNTEAFF.

J is TRBJ2-2 and V is TRBV4-1; no definite D call. Trimming left V 0 bases short and J 0 bases short, with 11 bases between. The germline V gene has CDR1 MGHRA and CDR2 YSYEKL. The CDR3 has 17 residues. Here the CDR3 DNA reads TGCGCCAGCAGCCAAGATGAGAGACATCCGAACACCGGGGAGCTGTTTTTT. Translation: CASSQDERHPNTGELFF.

This chain links TRBV30 with TRBJ1-6; tentative D call: TRBD1 (6 bases). Germline CDR1 GTSNPN, CDR2 SVGIG (reference sequence). The CDR3 totals 11 residues. The ends were cut back, 1 base at V and 18 bases at J, with 13 bases in the middle. CDR3: CAWSAGGSDHF. CDR3 DNA: TGTGCCTGGAGTGCTGGGGGCTCGGACCACTTT.

This rearrangement joins TRBV12-5 to TRBJ2-7; a possible D gene is TRBD1 (7 bases). Germline lookup yields CDR1 LGHNT and CDR2 FRNRAP. The CDR3 is made up of 15 amino acids. Trimming pared 4 bases from V and 3 bases from J, leaving 16 bases between. The CDR3 DNA follows: TGTGCTAGTGGTTCGACCGCGGGACAGAACTACGAGCAGTACTTC. This translates into CASGSTAGQNYEQYF.

This clone was counted a single time. J is TRBJ2-1 and V is TRBV4-1, with D tentatively TRBD2 (7 bases). Germline V gene lookup returns CDR1 MGHRA and CDR2 YSYEKL. V was trimmed by 5 bases and J by 0 bases, leaving 14 bases between them. This CDR3 has 16 residues. CDR3 in amino acids: CASSAGGPSSYNEQFF. The DNA for the CDR3 is TGCGCCAGCAGCGCCGGGGGGCCTAGCTCCTACAATGAGCAGTTCTTC.

The table lists this clone with a few counts. This sequence joins TRBV13 and TRBJ2-2, with D possibly being TRBD2 (6 bases). The CDR3 has 15 residues. Trimming pared 1 base from V and 3 bases from J, leaving 9 bases between. The germline V gene has CDR1 PRHDT and CDR2 FYEKMQ (reference sequence). The CDR3 nucleotides are TGTGCCAGCAGCTTAGTGCAGCGGGACACCGGGGAGCTGTTTTTT. Translated, it gives CASSLVQRDTGELFF.

This clone was counted once. V usage is TRBV6-1 and J usage is TRBJ2-7; possible D gene TRBD1, 6 bases. Trimming cost V 6 bases and J 5 bases, with 17 bases left between them. The CDR3 is 14 residues long. Germline V gives CDR1 MNHNS, CDR2 SASEGT. The CDR3 sequence: CASRDRTGSNEQYF. CDR3 coding DNA: TGTGCCAGCAGGGATCGTACAGGGTCGAACGAGCAGTACTTC.

The rearrangement uses TRBV18 and TRBJ1-4; 9 bases align to TRBD1. This CDR3 contains 22 residues. Looked up from germline, CDR1 is KGHSH and CDR2 is LQKENI. The V and J ends lost 3 bases and 6 bases, in that order; junction bases with no gene match: 26. The CDR3 region is CASSPRRAIQGAIGVSDEKLFF. The CDR3 bases are TGTGCCAGCTCACCGCGGAGAGCAATACAGGGGGCGATAGGGGTATCGGATGAAAAACTGTTTTTT.

In this sample, this clone turned up a few times. The V and J genes are TRBV7-9 and TRBJ2-5; TRBD1 agrees at 11 bases. J lost 5 bases, V lost 5 bases, and 7 bases had no gene match. The germline V gene encodes CDR1 SEHNR and CDR2 FQNEAQ (reference sequence). This CDR3 is built from 15 residues. CDR3 residues: CASSTGQGAWETQYF. The CDR3 DNA follows: TGTGCCAGCAGCACCGGACAGGGGGCATGGGAGACCCAGTACTTC.

The CDR3 bases are TGTGCCAGCAGAGAGGACAGGGAGGCTTTCTTT. Amino acid sequence: CASREDREAFF. V usage is TRBV27 and J usage is TRBJ1-1, with 8 bases identical to TRBD1. Unmatched junction bases numbered 5, after V lost 6 bases and J lost 11 bases. Germline CDR1 reads MNHEY; CDR2 reads SMNVEV (reference sequence). This CDR3 has 11 residues.

V usage is TRBV6-6 and J usage is TRBJ1-5; possibly TRBD1 for D (5 bases). V lost 9 bases and J 6 bases, leaving 24 bases between the germline ends. CDR1 and CDR2 (germline): MNHNY, SVGAGI (reference sequence). This CDR3 comprises 16 residues. This CDR3 reads CASAFTGDLSGQPQHF. The DNA for the CDR3 is TGTGCCAGTGCTTTTACAGGCGACCTATCAGGTCAGCCCCAGCATTTT.

This clone appeared a single time. The V call is TRBV30, the J call TRBJ2-7; possibly TRBD2 for D (5 bases). Germline V gene data show CDR1 as GTSNPN and CDR2 as SVGIG (reference sequence). Trimming stripped 0 bases from V and 7 bases from J, with 10 bases between. The CDR3 extends over 12 amino acids. Here the CDR3 reads CAWSVGWREQYF. CDR3 DNA: TGTGCCTGGAGTGTCGGTTGGAGGGAGCAGTACTTC. Full variable domain (outside the CDR3, taken from reference TRBV30 and TRBJ2-7): SQTIHQWPATLVQPVGSPLSLECTVEGTSNPNLYWYRQAAGRGLQLLFYSVGIGQISSEVPQNLSASRPQDRQFILSSKKLLLSDSGFYLCAWSVGWREQYFGPGTRLTVT.

Only a few counts were recorded for this clone. The chain couples TRBV9 to TRBJ1-4, with 7 bases matching TRBD1. The CDR3 is 13 residues long. Per germline, CDR1 SGDLS and CDR2 YYNGEE. Trimming removed 4 bases from V and 16 bases from J; junction bases left unmatched: 13. The CDR3 DNA sequence: TGTGCCAGCAGCCCCCAAAGAGGGGGCCATCAGTTTTTT. As protein: CASSPQRGGHQFF.

The chain carries TRBV28 and TRBJ2-5, with TRBD2 identical over 11 bases. Germline V gives CDR1 MDHEN, CDR2 SYDVKM. V shed 6 bases, J shed 2 bases, and the junction held 5 bases outside the gene matches. This CDR3 contains 15 residues. CDR3 nucleotides: TGTGCCAGCAGCCGAACTAGCGGGGGACAAGAGACCCAGTACTTC. Protein product: CASSRTSGGQETQYF.

The chain joins TRBV28 to TRBJ2-5; a possible D gene is TRBD2 (6 bases). Germline V lookup: CDR1 MDHEN, CDR2 SYDVKM. Between the trimmed V and J ends, which lost 3 bases and 1 base, there was a span of 12 bases. CDR3 length equals 15 residues. The CDR3 DNA reads as TGTGCCAGCAGTTTGGGGCTAGCGAGCCAAGAGACCCAGTACTTC. Translated: CASSLGLASQETQYF.

The chain couples TRBV7-9 to TRBJ2-1, with 7 bases fitting TRBD2. CDR1 and CDR2 (germline): SEHNR, FQNEAQ (reference sequence). V dropped 1 base and J dropped 9; count of bases not matched to a gene: 3. The CDR3 runs to 13 residues. In nucleotides, the CDR3 is TGTGCCAGCAGCTTAGACCCGGGGGGTGAGCAGTTCTTC. Its translation is CASSLDPGGEQFF.

This clone has only a few counts. The rearrangement uses TRBV6-6 and TRBJ1-2; a weak D match, TRBD1 (6 bases). V lost 10 bases and J lost 4, with 16 bases in between. Germline V CDR1 and CDR2: MNHNY, SVGAGI (reference sequence). CDR3 size: 13 residues. The CDR3 is CATSRDIAYGYTF. The CDR3 DNA reads TGTGCCACCTCCCGGGACATCGCCTATGGCTACACCTTC.